This T cell receptor (beta chain) was captured by sequencing in a study of T cell repertoires in cytomegalovirus infection. Findings and limits, study-wide: It was HLA-C-restricted CMV-specific TCR beta clonotypes that dominated the response ex vivo.

TCRdb itself ran the reads through MiXCR, one entry per CDR3 protein. Among around 450,000 distinct CDR3 sequences listed, approximately 31% were seen once. Only a few counts were recorded for this clonotype. As yet, its antigen is unknown. With 7 bases removed from V and 0 bases from J, the gap between germline ends came to 16 bases. The CDR3 has 15 amino acids. CDR1 and CDR2 from the germline V gene are MNHNS and SASEGT. Specimen: PBMCs. The TCR sequence derives from a human donor in good health (CMV status not recorded). Some clones in this sample may be carry-over from other donors' samples. This chain links TRBV6-1 with TRBJ2-7, with a possible D match to TRBD1 (5 bases). The CDR3 DNA reads TGTGCCAGCAAATTGGGGCAGTTTCGCTCCTACGAGCAGTACTTC. Translated, it gives CASKLGQFRSYEQYF.